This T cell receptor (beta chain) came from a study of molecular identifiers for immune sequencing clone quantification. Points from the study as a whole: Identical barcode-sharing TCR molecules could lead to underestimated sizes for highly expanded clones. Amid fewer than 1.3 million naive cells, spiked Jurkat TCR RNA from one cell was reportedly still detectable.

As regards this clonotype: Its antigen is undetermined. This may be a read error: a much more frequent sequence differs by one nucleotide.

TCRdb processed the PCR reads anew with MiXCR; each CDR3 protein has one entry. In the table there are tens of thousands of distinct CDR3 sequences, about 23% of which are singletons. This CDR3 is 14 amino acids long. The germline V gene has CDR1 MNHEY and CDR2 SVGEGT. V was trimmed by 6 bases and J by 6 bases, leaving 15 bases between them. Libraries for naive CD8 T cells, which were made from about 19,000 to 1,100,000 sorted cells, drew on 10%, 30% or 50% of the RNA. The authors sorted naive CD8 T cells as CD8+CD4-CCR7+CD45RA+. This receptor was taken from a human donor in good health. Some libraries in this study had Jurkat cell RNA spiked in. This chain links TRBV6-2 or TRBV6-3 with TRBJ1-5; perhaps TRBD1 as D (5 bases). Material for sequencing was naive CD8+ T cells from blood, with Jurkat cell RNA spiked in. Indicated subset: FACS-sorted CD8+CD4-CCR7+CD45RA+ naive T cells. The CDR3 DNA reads TGTGCCAGCAGCCTGACAGTTACCAGTCAGCCCCAGCATTTT. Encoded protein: CASSLTVTSQPQHF.